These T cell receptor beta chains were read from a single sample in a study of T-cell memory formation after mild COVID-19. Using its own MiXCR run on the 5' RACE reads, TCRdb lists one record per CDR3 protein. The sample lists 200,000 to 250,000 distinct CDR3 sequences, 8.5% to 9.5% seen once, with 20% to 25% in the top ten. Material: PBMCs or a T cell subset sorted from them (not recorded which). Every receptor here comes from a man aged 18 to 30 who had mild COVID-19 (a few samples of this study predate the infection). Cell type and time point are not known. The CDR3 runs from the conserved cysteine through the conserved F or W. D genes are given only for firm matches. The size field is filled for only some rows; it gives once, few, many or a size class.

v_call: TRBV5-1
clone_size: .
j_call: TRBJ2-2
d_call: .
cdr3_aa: CASRPSSGELFF
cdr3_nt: TGCGCCAGCAGACCCTCTTCCGGGGAGCTGTTTTTT

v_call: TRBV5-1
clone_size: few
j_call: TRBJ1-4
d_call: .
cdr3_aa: CASSFGPATNEKLFF
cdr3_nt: TGCGCCAGCAGCTTCGGTCCGGCAACTAATGAAAAACTGTTTTTT

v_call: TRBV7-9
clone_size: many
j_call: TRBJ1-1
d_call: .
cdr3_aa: CASSLGHLNTEAFF
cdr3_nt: TGTGCCAGCAGCTTAGGGCACCTTAACACTGAAGCTTTCTTT

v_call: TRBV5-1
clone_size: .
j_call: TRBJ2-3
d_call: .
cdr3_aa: CASSLGDRGTDTQYF
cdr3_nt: TGCGCCAGCAGCTTGGGGGACCGAGGAACAGATACGCAGTATTTT

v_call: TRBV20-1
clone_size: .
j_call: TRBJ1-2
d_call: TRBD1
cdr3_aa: CSARYEGQGQRYTF
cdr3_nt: TGCAGTGCCCGATACGAAGGACAGGGGCAGCGCTACACCTTC

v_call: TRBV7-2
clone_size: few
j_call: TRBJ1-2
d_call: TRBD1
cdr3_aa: CASSLDREDGYTF
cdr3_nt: TGTGCCAGCAGCCTGGACAGGGAGGATGGCTACACCTTC

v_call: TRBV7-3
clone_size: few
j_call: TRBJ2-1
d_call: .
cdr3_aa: CASSFEPSYNEQFF
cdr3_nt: TGTGCCAGCAGCTTCGAGCCTAGCTACAATGAGCAGTTCTTC

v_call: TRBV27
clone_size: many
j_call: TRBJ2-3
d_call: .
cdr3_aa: CAVASAPDTQYF
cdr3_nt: TGTGCAGTAGCGAGCGCGCCAGATACGCAGTATTTT

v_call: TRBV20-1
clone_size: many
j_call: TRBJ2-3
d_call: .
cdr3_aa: CSAGRLADTQYF
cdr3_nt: TGCAGTGCTGGTCGTTTAGCGGATACGCAGTATTTT

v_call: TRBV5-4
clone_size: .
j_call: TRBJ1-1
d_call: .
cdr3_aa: CASTKGGVINTEAFF
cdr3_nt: TGTGCCAGCACCAAGGGAGGGGTGATCAACACTGAAGCTTTCTTT

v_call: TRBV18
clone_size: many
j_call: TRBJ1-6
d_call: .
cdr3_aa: CASSPQDSPLHF
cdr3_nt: TGTGCCAGCTCACCCCAGGATTCACCCCTCCACTTT

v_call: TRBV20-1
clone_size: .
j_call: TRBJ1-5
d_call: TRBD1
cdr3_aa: CSARGTDIASNQPQHF
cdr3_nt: TGCAGTGCTAGGGGGACAGATATTGCGAGCAATCAGCCCCAGCATTTT

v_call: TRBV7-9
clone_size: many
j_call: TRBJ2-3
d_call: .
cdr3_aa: CASSPRTADTQYF
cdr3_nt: TGTGCCAGCAGCCCCAGGACCGCAGATACGCAGTATTTT

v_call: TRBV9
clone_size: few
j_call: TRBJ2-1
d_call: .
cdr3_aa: CASSVVGRGLTYNEQFF
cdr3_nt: TGTGCCAGCAGCGTAGTAGGGCGGGGTCTTACCTACAATGAGCAGTTCTTC

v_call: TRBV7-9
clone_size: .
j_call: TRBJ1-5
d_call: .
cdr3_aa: CASSPGTDDGQPQHF
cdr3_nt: TGTGCCAGCAGCCCCGGCACGGACGATGGGCAGCCCCAGCATTTT

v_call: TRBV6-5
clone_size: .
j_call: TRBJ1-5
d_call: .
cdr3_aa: CASSSRGDKSKSNQPKHF
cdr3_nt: TGTGCCAGCAGTTCAAGAGGGGACAAATCGAAGAGCAATCAGCCCAAGCATTTT

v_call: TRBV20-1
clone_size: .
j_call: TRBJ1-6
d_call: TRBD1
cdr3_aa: CSAGQGFTDSPLHF
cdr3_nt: TGCAGTGCTGGACAGGGTTTCACGGATTCACCCCTCCACTTT

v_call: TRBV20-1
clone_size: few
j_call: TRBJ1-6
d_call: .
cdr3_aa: CSARDAAGNSPLHF
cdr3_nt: TGCAGTGCTAGAGATGCGGCAGGGAATTCACCCCTCCACTTT

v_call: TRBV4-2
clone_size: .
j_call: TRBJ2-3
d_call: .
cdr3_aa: CASSQDSRAVPDTQYF
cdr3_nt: TGTGCCAGCAGCCAAGATTCGAGGGCAGTCCCAGATACGCAGTATTTT